The following is a T cell receptor (beta chain) sequence with its context. What it binds is unknown. The sample comes from a study of T cell repertoires in cytomegalovirus infection. The wider study: CMV epitopes, recently identified HLA-C-restricted and well-studied HLA-B-restricted, were used. Indications of both CMV infection and matching HLA type were provided by public TCR beta signatures. Whole-study findings and limits: Dominating the ex vivo response were HLA-C-restricted CMV-specific TCR beta clonotypes.

One entry per CDR3 protein, called by TCRdb with MiXCR from the reads. The sample has around 69,000 distinct CDR3 sequences, under 30% seen once. V lost 6 bases and J lost 1; bases outside the gene matches: 11. In germline, CDR1 is SNHLY, CDR2 FYNNEI. This CDR3 comprises 16 residues. This sequence joins TRBV2 and TRBJ1-1; TRBD1 matches at 7 bases. This material consisted of CD8+ T cells from cultured PBMCs, taken from culture after CMV antigen stimulation. The TCR originated in a human donor in good health (CMV status not recorded). Some clones in this sample may be carry-over from other donors' samples. CDR3 DNA: TGTGCCAGCAGGTGGCCCTTCACAGGGGCGAACACTGAAGCTTTCTTT. Translation gives CASRWPFTGANTEAFF.